One sample yielded the 18 T cell receptor beta chains listed below, sequenced in a study of T cell repertoires in cytomegalovirus infection. Via MiXCR, TCRdb re-called the reads, giving one row per CDR3 protein. The sample records about 330,000 distinct CDR3 sequences, roughly a third being singletons. No antigen has been assigned to these receptors. The material was cultured PBMCs, obtained from culture after CMV antigen stimulation. Receptors were obtained from a human donor in good health (CMV status not recorded). Some clones in this sample may be carry-over from other donors' samples.

V and J are TRBV10-3 and TRBJ1-1; D may be TRBD1 (6 bases). The V gene lost 5 bases and the J gene lost 5 bases, with 15 bases spanning the gap. Germline lookup yields CDR1 ENHRY and CDR2 SYGVKD. CDR3 length equals 14 residues. Written as DNA, the CDR3 is TGTGCCATCAGTCCGCACAGGGAGGAGACTGAAGCTTTCTTT. Residues: CAISPHREETEAFF.

This clonotype was observed at least ten times. The chain combines TRBV7-2 with TRBJ2-2, with D possibly matching TRBD1 (5 bases). CDR1 and CDR2 (germline): SGHTA, FQGNSA. The V gene lost 2 bases and the J gene lost 3 bases, with 7 bases spanning the gap. This CDR3 region has 14 residues. The CDR3 region is CASSLSGHTGELFF. The CDR3 nucleotides read TGTGCCAGCAGCTTATCAGGGCACACCGGGGAGCTGTTTTTT.

The genes are TRBV11-2 and TRBJ2-1, with a possible D match to TRBD1 (7 bases). This CDR3 is built from 14 residues. V was trimmed by 8 bases and J by 9 bases, leaving 20 bases between them. Germline loops: CDR1 SGHAT, CDR2 FQNNGV. For the CDR3, the DNA is TGTGCCAGCCTGACTAGACAGGGAGGTTCTGAGCAGTTCTTC. Translation: CASLTRQGGSEQFF.

This chain uses TRBV7-2 with TRBJ2-1, with a possible D match to TRBD1 (5 bases). Trimming shortened V by 4 bases and J by 6 bases, and 19 bases separated the two germline ends. Germline V gives CDR1 SGHTA, CDR2 FQGNSA. The CDR3 is 16 residues long. The CDR3 nucleotides are TGTGCCAGCAGCTCCGTTACTGGGGCGGCCGGCAATGAGCAGTTCTTC. Translation gives CASSSVTGAAGNEQFF.

This clonotype has at least ten counts. The chain is built from TRBV7-2 and TRBJ1-1; 8 positions match TRBD1. CDR1 and CDR2 from the germline V gene are SGHTA and FQGNSA. This CDR3 comprises 15 residues. J gave up 5 bases and V 2 bases, and 7 bases lay outside the gene matches. The CDR3 here is CASSLNTGGLTEAFF. CDR3 DNA sequence: TGTGCCAGCAGCTTAAATACAGGGGGTTTAACTGAAGCTTTCTTT.

The chain combines TRBV11-1 with TRBJ2-1; 7 bases are shared with TRBD2. Germline CDR1 SGHAT, CDR2 FQDESV (reference sequence). The ends lost 5 bases at V and 6 bases at J; junction bases unmatched: 7. CDR3 size: 14 residues. The CDR3 DNA sequence: TGTGCCAGCAGCCAGCGGGATGTGGTCAATGAGCAGTTCTTC. Amino acid sequence: CASSQRDVVNEQFF.

The gene calls are TRBV7-2 and TRBJ1-2, with D perhaps matching TRBD1 (6 bases). Trimming cost V 6 bases and J 8 bases, with 13 bases left between them. The V gene's germline CDR1 is SGHTA and CDR2 FQGNSA. This CDR3 is 12 amino acids long. The CDR3 protein is CASSRGLKGYTF. CDR3 coding DNA: TGTGCCAGCAGTCGGGGGCTAAAAGGCTACACCTTC.

V and J are TRBV28 and TRBJ2-5; 7 bases line up with TRBD2. Per germline, CDR1 MDHEN and CDR2 SYDVKM. V shed 10 bases and J 2 bases; nucleotides not matched to a gene: 10. The CDR3 length is 14 residues. The CDR3 sequence is CAIQRGGRQETQYF. DNA of the CDR3: TGTGCCATTCAACGGGGCGGGAGACAAGAGACCCAGTACTTC.

The V gene is TRBV11-2, the J gene TRBJ2-3, with 7 bases that match TRBD1. The germline CDR1 and CDR2 sequences are SGHAT and FQNNGV. Germline trimming cut 1 base from V and 4 bases from J; bases unmatched to any gene: 5. CDR3 size: 15 residues. CDR3 protein: CASSLGSTGADTQYF. The CDR3, as DNA: TGTGCCAGCAGCTTAGGGTCAACAGGGGCAGATACGCAGTATTTT.

The chain uses TRBV6-2 or TRBV6-3 and TRBJ2-7; D is ambiguous. There are 11 residues in the CDR3. CDR1 MNHEY and CDR2 SVGEGT come from the germline V gene. V dropped 8 bases and J dropped 3 bases, with 8 bases sitting between them. CDR3 nucleotides: TGTGCCAGCGGGCTACACTACGAGCAGTACGTC. It yields the protein CASGLHYEQYV.

This clonotype was found a few times. The gene calls are TRBV4-1 and TRBJ1-1; tentative D call: TRBD1 (5 bases). Trimming cost V 4 bases and J 4 bases, with 16 bases left between them. The CDR3 is 15 residues long. The germline CDR1 and CDR2 sequences are MGHRA and YSYEKL. This CDR3 reads CASSPLNLGGTEAFF. CDR3 DNA sequence: TGCGCCAGCAGCCCCCTAAACCTGGGGGGCACTGAAGCTTTCTTT.

The genes are TRBV7-2 and TRBJ2-5, with 9 bases identical to TRBD2. V was clipped by 5 bases and J by 6 bases; unmatched bases: 10. Germline lookup yields CDR1 SGHTA and CDR2 FQGNSA. The CDR3 is made up of 15 amino acids. Written as DNA, the CDR3 is TGTGCCAGCAGCCCAGATCTAGCGGGATACCAGACCCAGTACTTC. Its translation: CASSPDLAGYQTQYF.

This clonotype occurred a few times. The J gene is TRBJ1-5, the V gene TRBV28; unclear D gene. V was cut by 2 bases and J by 15 bases, with 14 bases left in between. The CDR3 covers 12 residues. The germline V gene encodes CDR1 MDHEN and CDR2 SYDVKM. This CDR3 reads CASSLRADTWHF. CDR3 DNA: TGTGCCAGCAGTTTAAGGGCAGACACCTGGCATTTT.

This chain connects TRBV9 to TRBJ2-1; 9 nucleotides line up with TRBD1. Germline V gives CDR1 SGDLS, CDR2 YYNGEE. This CDR3 is built from 16 residues. With V trimmed by 4 bases and J by 5 bases, 10 bases remained unmatched. The CDR3 region is CASSLTPQGANNEQFF. The DNA for the CDR3 is TGTGCCAGCAGCCTAACACCACAGGGGGCGAACAATGAGCAGTTCTTC.

For this clonotype: A read error may account for a junction end that differs from germline. The chain carries TRBV19 and TRBJ2-3; TRBD1 matches 7 bases. This CDR3 is built from 16 residues. CDR1 is LNHDA and CDR2 is SQIVND in the germline V gene (reference sequence). CDR3 amino acids: CASSTSMGWGTATQYF. CDR3 DNA sequence: TGTGCCAGTAGTACTTCCATGGGTTGGGGGACAGCTACGCAGTATTTT.

This clonotype was seen a handful of times. The CDR3 DNA follows: TGTGCCAGCAGCCTATTGGGGACAGGGATCCCCAATGAGCAGTTCTTC. This translates into CASSLLGTGIPNEQFF. V gene TRBV7-2 combines with J gene TRBJ2-1, with TRBD1 matching 9 bases. The CDR3 is made up of 16 amino acids. V was pared by 5 bases and J by 6 bases, with 11 bases of the junction left unmatched. CDR1 SGHTA and CDR2 FQGNSA come from the germline V gene.

The rearrangement links TRBV12-3 or TRBV12-4 to TRBJ2-7; 9 positions match TRBD1. Trimming at V came to 3 bases and at J to 3 bases, leaving 3 bases not matched to a gene. The CDR3 is 14 residues long. The CDR3, as DNA: TGTGCCAGCAGTTTCGGGGGACAGGGCTACGAGCAGTACTTC. It is translated as CASSFGGQGYEQYF.

The chain is built from TRBV10-2 and TRBJ2-2; tentative D call: TRBD1 (6 bases). Trimming removed 7 bases at V and 4 bases at J, with 13 bases between. This CDR3 contains 14 residues. From germline, CDR1 is WSHSY and CDR2 SAAADI. DNA of the CDR3: TGCGCCAGCAAGGCCGGGACACTCACCGGGGAGCTGTTTTTT. It is translated as CASKAGTLTGELFF.